This paragraph reports one TCR beta chain. Its antigen is not identified. Time point indicated: after dendritic cell vaccination, including at tumor progression/relapse. None of the glioblastoma patients had an isocitrate dehydrogenase mutation. This record comes from a study of glioma-infiltrating T cells after dendritic cell vaccination. Study details: Between 2003 and 2012, patients got autologous tumor lysate-pulsed dendritic cell vaccines. The vaccine used monocyte-derived dendritic cells pulsed overnight with autologous tumor lysate. General study findings and limits: Survival was not directly related to TCR clonality in these patients.

Assay used: immunoSEQ multiplex PCR; TCRdb lists only in-frame clones, some missing. The table records about 65,000 clones, around nine tenths of them present only once. CDR3 length: 13 residues. V lost 5 bases and J lost 6, with 14 bases in between. The germline V gene has CDR1 MNHEY and CDR2 SMNVEV (reference sequence). The source of this sequence is a human donor with glioblastoma. This sequence joins TRBV27 and TRBJ2-7; a weak D match, TRBD2 (6 bases). Sequenced material: blood, taken after dendritic cell vaccination. Written as DNA, the CDR3 is TGTGCCAGCAGTCATTTTAGCGGAAGCGAGCAGTACTTC. This sequence encodes CASSHFSGSEQYF.